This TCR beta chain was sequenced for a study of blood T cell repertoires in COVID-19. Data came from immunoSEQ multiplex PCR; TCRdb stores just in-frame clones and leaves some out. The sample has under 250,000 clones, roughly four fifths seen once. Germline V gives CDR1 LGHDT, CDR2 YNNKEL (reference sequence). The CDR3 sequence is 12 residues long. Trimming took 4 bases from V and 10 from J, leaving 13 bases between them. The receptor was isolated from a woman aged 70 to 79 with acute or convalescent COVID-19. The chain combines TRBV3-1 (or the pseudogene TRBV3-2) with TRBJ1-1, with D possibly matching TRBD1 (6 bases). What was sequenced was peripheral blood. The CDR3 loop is CASSPGVRGAFF. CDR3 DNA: TGTGCCAGCAGCCCAGGGGTTAGGGGAGCTTTCTTT.